This TCR beta chain comes out of a study of blood T cells in healthy people across ages. Primers used in a second PCR of roughly 6 to 11 cycles were a sample-barcoded 5' primer and a J-beta primer mix. Researchers report that a template-switch adaptor with 12 random nucleotides tagged each cDNA molecule. TCRdb reprocessed the 5' RACE reads with MiXCR, giving one entry per CDR3 protein. Of about 1,400,000 distinct CDR3 sequences in the sample, roughly 40% are singletons; the top ten hold approximately 7.9%. The study isolated at least 7 million PBMCs from each sample. Whole-study findings and limits: Long-lived donors exceeded aged donors in naive CD4+ cells and diversity.

For this clonotype: Antigen: not known.

This CDR3 is 17 amino acids long. CDR1 is DFQATT, CDR2 SNEGSKA, per germline (reference sequence). The trim removed 1 base at V and 3 bases at J, leaving 12 bases unmatched. V is TRBV20-1 and J is TRBJ2-1; 7 bases fit TRBD2. The sample consisted of blood. This clonotype was obtained from a woman younger than 35 in good health. In DNA form, the CDR3 reads TGCAGTGCTAGAGGCCCCTTCCTAGCGGAGAACTACAATGAGCAGTTCTTC. It yields the protein CSARGPFLAENYNEQFF.